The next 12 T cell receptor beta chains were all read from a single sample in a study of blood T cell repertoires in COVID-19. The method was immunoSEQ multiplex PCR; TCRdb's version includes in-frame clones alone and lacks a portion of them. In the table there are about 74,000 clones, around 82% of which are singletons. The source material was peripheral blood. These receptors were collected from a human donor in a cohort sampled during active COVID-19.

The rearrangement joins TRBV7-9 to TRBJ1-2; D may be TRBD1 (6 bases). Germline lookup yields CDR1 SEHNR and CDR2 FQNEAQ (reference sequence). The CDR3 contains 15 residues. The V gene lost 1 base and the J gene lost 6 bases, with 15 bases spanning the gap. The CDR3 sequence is CASSLVGGGANGYTF. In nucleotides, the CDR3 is TGTGCCAGCAGCTTAGTAGGTGGGGGGGCTAATGGCTACACCTTC.

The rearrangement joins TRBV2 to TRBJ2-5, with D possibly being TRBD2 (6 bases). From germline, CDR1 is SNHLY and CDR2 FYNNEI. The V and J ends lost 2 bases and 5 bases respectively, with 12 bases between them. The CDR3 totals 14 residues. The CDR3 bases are TGTGCCAGCAGTGAAAGGGTCCGGGGGGAGACCCAGTACTTC. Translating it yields CASSERVRGETQYF. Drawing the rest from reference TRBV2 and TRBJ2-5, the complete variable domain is EPEVTQTPSHQVTQMGQEVILRCVPISNHLYFYWYRQILGQKVEFLVSFYNNEISEKSEIFDDQFSVERPDGSNFTLKIRSTKLEDSAMYFCASSERVRGETQYFGPGTRLLVL.

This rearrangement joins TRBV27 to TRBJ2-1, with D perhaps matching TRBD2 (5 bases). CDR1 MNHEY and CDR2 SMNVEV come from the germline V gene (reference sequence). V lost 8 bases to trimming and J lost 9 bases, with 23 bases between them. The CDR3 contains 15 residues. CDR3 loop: CASHKAGMGITEQFF. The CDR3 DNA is TGTGCCAGCCATAAAGCCGGGATGGGCATAACTGAGCAGTTCTTC.

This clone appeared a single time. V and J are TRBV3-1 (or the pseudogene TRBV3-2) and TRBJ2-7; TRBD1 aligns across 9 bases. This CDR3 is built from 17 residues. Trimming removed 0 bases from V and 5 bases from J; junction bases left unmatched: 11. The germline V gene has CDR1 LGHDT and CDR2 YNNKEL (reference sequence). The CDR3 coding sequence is TGTGCCAGCAGCCAAGAAGGTTGGGGGACAGGGACCAACGAGCAGTACTTC. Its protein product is CASSQEGWGTGTNEQYF.

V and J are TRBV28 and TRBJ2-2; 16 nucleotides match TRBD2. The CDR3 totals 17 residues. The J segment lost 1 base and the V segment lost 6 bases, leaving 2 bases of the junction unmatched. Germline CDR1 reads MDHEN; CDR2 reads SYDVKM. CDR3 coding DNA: TGTGCCAGCAGGGGACTAGCGGGAGGGTTGAACACCGGGGAGCTGTTTTTT. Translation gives CASRGLAGGLNTGELFF.

Written as DNA, the CDR3 is TGCAGCGTTGACCCTGGACAGGGGAATGAAAAACTGTTTTTT. It translates to CSVDPGQGNEKLFF. This sequence joins TRBV29-1 and TRBJ1-4; 9 bases agree with TRBD1. The CDR3 contains 14 residues. Germline values: CDR1 SQVTM, CDR2 ANQGSEA. V lost 3 bases to trimming and J lost 5 bases; unmatched junction nucleotides: 4.

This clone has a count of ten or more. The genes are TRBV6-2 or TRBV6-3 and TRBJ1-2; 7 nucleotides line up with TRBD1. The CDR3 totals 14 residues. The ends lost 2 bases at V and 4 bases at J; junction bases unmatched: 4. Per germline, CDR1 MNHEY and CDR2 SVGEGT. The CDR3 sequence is CASSYRQGVYGYTF. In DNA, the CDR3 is TGTGCCAGCAGTTACAGACAGGGTGTCTATGGCTACACCTTC.

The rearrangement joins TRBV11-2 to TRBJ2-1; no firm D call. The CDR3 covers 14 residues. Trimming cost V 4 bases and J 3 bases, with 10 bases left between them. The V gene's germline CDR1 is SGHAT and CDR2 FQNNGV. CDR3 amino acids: CASSSGVFYNEQFF. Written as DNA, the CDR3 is TGTGCCAGCAGCTCCGGAGTCTTCTACAATGAGCAGTTCTTC.

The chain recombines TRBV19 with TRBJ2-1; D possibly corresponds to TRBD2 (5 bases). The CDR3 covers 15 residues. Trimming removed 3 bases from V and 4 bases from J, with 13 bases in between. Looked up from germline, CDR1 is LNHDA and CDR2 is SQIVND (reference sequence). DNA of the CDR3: TGTGCCAGTAGTATGGACGGGGTCCCTTACAATGAGCAGTTCTTC. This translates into CASSMDGVPYNEQFF.

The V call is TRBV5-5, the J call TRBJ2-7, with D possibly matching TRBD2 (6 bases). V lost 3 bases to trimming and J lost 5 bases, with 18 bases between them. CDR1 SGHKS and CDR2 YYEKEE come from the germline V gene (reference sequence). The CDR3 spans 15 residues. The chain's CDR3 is CASSSPNTGVNEQYF. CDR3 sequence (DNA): TGTGCCAGCAGCTCCCCGAACACGGGAGTCAACGAGCAGTACTTC.

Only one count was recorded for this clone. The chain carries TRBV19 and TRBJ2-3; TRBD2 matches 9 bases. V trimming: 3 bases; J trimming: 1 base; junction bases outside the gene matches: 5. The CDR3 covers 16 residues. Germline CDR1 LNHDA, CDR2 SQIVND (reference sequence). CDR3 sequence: CASSIGVAGGTDTQYF. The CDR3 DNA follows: TGTGCCAGTAGTATCGGGGTAGCGGGAGGCACAGATACGCAGTATTTT.

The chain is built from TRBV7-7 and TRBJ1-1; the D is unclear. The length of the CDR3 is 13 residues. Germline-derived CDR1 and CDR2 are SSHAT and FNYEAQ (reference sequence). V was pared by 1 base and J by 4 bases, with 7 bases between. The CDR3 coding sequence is TGTGCCAGCAGCTTAGACGTGGCCACTGAAGCTTTCTTT. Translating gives CASSLDVATEAFF.